The rows below give T cell receptor beta chains drawn from one sample of a study of blood T cells in healthy people across ages. TCRdb re-called the 5' RACE reads through MiXCR, storing one row per CDR3 protein. Among hundreds of thousands of distinct CDR3 sequences, under 65% were seen once, and the ten largest hold approximately 40%. Sequencing input: blood. The receptors shown here come from a man aged 55 to 70 in good health. Both conserved end residues are part of each CDR3. A D gene is named only where the DNA matches it firmly. Only some rows state a clone size, as once, few, many or a class for expanded clones.

d_call clone_size j_call v_call cdr3_nt cdr3_aa
- few TRBJ2-1 TRBV6-6 TGTGCCAGCACCGACTCCAGGCAGAGCTATTACAATGAGCAGTTCTTC CASTDSRQSYYNEQFF
- - TRBJ2-5 TRBV28 TGTGCCAGCAGTTTACGGGGTATAGGGCAAGAGACCCAGTACTTC CASSLRGIGQETQYF
- - TRBJ2-7 TRBV27 TGTGCCAGCAGCCGAAGCGGACAGTACGAGCAGTACTTC CASSRSGQYEQYF
TRBD1 - TRBJ1-2 TRBV7-9 TGTGCCAGCAGCTTGGGGGACCGGGACAGGGGGCTTAACTATGGCTACACCTTC CASSLGDRDRGLNYGYTF
TRBD1 - TRBJ2-3 TRBV20-1 TGCAGTGCAAAGACAGGGACAAACTCCGCAGATACGCAGTATTTT CSAKTGTNSADTQYF
- medium-sized TRBJ2-7 TRBV20-1 TGCAGTGCCAATGCCGGCAGCTGGGAGCAGTACTTC CSANAGSWEQYF
- - TRBJ1-2 TRBV25-1 TGTGCCAGCAGTGAATCCGGGGGGCTAGACTATGGCTACACCTTC CASSESGGLDYGYTF
- few TRBJ2-5 TRBV5-1 TGCGCCAGCACCAGGGGGGGAGGACTTACAGTAGAGACCCAGTACTTC CASTRGGGLTVETQYF
- once TRBJ2-6 TRBV5-1 TGCGCCAGCAGCTCGGTAGCTGGGGGCCCCTCTTCTGGGGCCAACGTCCTGACTTTC CASSSVAGGPSSGANVLTF
- - TRBJ2-2 TRBV10-3 TGTGCCATCAGTGAGTTTGAAGCCGGGGAGCTGTTTTTT CAISEFEAGELFF